The clone carrying this T cell receptor (beta chain) came up a few times. This entry comes from a study of cytomegalovirus exposure and HLA in healthy donors. From germline, CDR1 is SNHLY and CDR2 FYNNEI. There are 13 residues in the CDR3. The V and J ends lost 4 bases and 0 bases respectively, with 7 bases between them. Clones were read by immunoSEQ multiplex PCR, and TCRdb kept only the in-frame ones, dropping some. The repertoire holds about 79,000 clones, with 90% to 95% as singletons. The source of this sequence is a woman aged 25-40 years in good health and CMV-seronegative. Sequences were obtained from PBMCs. The rearrangement links TRBV2 to TRBJ2-7; tentatively, D is TRBD1 (6 bases). DNA of the CDR3: TGTGCCAGCAGTGGCAGGGGCTCCTACGAGCAGTACTTC. This codes for CASSGRGSYEQYF.